This T cell receptor beta chain originates from a study of a mutant IDH1 vaccine in newly diagnosed glioma. Across the study: In some groups vaccination began 4-6 weeks post-radiotherapy; others received it with temozolomide. Averaging approximately 42 years of age, treated patients were 62.5% male and approximately 38% female.

Method: immunoSEQ multiplex PCR; TCRdb's copy keeps in-frame clones and lacks some. The sample has around 38,000 clones; roughly 80% are singletons. This clone appeared once. The antigen is not known. Study-level results: Apparently, pseudoprogression bore no relation to changes among the top peripheral T cell clonotypes.

Noted time point: week 5, during vaccination. Vaccinated patients received 300 ug of mutant IDH1 20-mer peptide per dose, with topical imiquimod. Germline values: CDR1 SQVTM, CDR2 ANQGSEA. J gave up 2 bases and V 4 bases, and 6 bases lay outside the gene matches. The CDR3 has 14 residues. The sequence came from a man younger than 40 with glioma. The rearrangement joins TRBV29-1 to TRBJ1-2, with 8 bases fitting TRBD1. The source was PBMCs, collected from a glioma patient whose treatment included an IDH1 peptide vaccine. The CDR3 here is CSVAGDRPNYGYTF. In nucleotides, the CDR3 is TGCAGCGTTGCGGGGGACAGGCCAAACTATGGCTACACCTTC.